This entry describes one T cell receptor beta chain. Its antigen is currently unknown. TCRdb's copy holds only in-frame clones and misses some; the assay was immunoSEQ multiplex PCR. This table has about 47,000 clones, around 80% appearing once. The sample comes from a study of PD-1 blockade in classical Hodgkin lymphoma. Study-wide points: Repertoire differences lack defined causes, possibly disease activity or prior therapy. Before treatment, TCR diversity in newly diagnosed patients was reportedly lower than in healthy donors.

Stated time point: cycle 4 day 1 (C4D1), after 6 weeks of nivolumab. All the patients suffered relapse after autologous stem cell transplantation, and brentuximab vedotin exposure differed. The TCR was taken from a human donor with classical Hodgkin lymphoma. The material sequenced was peripheral blood mononuclear cells (PBMCs), taken before the fourth cycle of nivolumab.

CDR3 bases: TGTGCCAGCAGCTTAGGACAGGGGACAGATACGCAGTATTTT. This codes for CASSLGQGTDTQYF. V and J are TRBV11-2 and TRBJ2-3; 8 nucleotides match TRBD1. Germline lookup yields CDR1 SGHAT and CDR2 FQNNGV. After removal of 1 base from V and 3 bases from J, the junction contained 0 bases not matched to a gene. This CDR3 spans 14 amino acids.